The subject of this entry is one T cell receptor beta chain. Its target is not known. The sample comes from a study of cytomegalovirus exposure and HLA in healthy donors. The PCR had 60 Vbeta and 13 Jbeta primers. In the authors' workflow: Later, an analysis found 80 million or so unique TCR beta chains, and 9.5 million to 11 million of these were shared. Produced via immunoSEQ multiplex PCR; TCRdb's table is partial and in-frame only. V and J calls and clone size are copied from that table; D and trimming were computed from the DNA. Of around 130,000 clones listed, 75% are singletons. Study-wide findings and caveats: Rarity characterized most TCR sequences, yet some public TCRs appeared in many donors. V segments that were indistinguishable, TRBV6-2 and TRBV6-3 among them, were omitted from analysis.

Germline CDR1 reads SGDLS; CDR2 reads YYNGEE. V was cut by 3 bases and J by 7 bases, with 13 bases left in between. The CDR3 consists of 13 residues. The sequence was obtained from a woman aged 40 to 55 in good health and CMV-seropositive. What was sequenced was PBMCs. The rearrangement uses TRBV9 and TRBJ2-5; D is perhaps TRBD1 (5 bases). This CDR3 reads CASSETQGGTQYF. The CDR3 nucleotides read TGTGCCAGCAGCGAGACTCAGGGCGGGACCCAGTACTTC.